What follows are 32 T cell receptor beta chains derived from one specimen sequenced in a study of identical twins. TCRdb ran MiXCR on the 5' RACE reads and lists one entry per CDR3 protein. The sample comprises about 470,000 distinct CDR3 sequences, 20% to 30% of which are singletons, and 2.5% to 3.5% rests with the top ten. The same sample was also used in a study of T cells expressing NK-cell markers.

The sequencing sample was made of CD4+ T cells sorted from blood. These receptors came from a young woman in good health.

This clonotype was picked up one time. The genes are TRBV24-1 and TRBJ2-2; D remains ambiguous. This CDR3 has 15 residues. Trimming shortened V by 3 bases and J by 4 bases, and 11 bases separated the two germline ends. The germline V gene encodes CDR1 KGHDR and CDR2 SFDVKD. The CDR3 nucleotides read TGTGCCACCAGTGATCCTCGAGTAGCCACCGGGGAGCTGTTTTTT. Protein: CATSDPRVATGELFF.

The rearrangement uses TRBV5-1 and TRBJ2-1, with a weak D call TRBD2 (5 bases). Germline V gives CDR1 SGHRS, CDR2 YFSETQ. The CDR3 runs to 15 residues. V dropped 0 bases and J dropped 2 bases, with 9 bases sitting between them. The CDR3, as DNA: TGCGCCAGCAGCTTGGAGGTGGGAGCCTACAATGAGCAGTTCTTC. Translation gives CASSLEVGAYNEQFF.

There are a few counts of this clonotype. The gene calls are TRBV20-1 and TRBJ2-3; D not resolved. V was pared by 1 base and J by 4 bases, with 12 bases between. Germline V CDR1 and CDR2: DFQATT, SNEGSKA (reference sequence). The CDR3 has 14 amino acids. The CDR3 reads CSARVSGSADTQYF. In nucleotides, the CDR3 is TGCAGTGCTAGAGTAAGTGGTTCGGCAGATACGCAGTATTTT.

The chain couples TRBV5-1 to TRBJ2-5; 7 bases map to TRBD2. With V trimmed by 4 bases and J by 1 base, 7 bases remained unmatched. The CDR3 is 15 amino acids. The germline CDR1 and CDR2 sequences are SGHRS and YFSETQ. CDR3 loop: CASSLYSGPQETQYF. CDR3 sequence (DNA): TGCGCCAGCAGCCTTTATAGCGGGCCCCAAGAGACCCAGTACTTC.

The chain has TRBV6-2 or TRBV6-3 and TRBJ1-1; no clear D. This CDR3 contains 13 residues. From germline, CDR1 is MNHEY and CDR2 SVGEGT. Trimming left V 6 bases short and J 7 bases short, with 15 bases between. CDR3 coding DNA: TGTGCCAGCAGAGACGACGGAAACTTTGAAGCTTTCTTT. Its protein is CASRDDGNFEAFF.

The chain combines TRBV5-1 with TRBJ2-5, with 8 nucleotides matching TRBD2. Looked up from germline, CDR1 is SGHRS and CDR2 is YFSETQ. The CDR3 is 16 amino acids. J was trimmed by 2 bases and V by 0 bases; bases with no gene match: 6. CDR3 amino acids: CASSLGRGGLQETQYF. CDR3 nucleotides: TGCGCCAGCAGCTTGGGTCGGGGGGGATTACAAGAGACCCAGTACTTC.

The rearrangement uses TRBV7-6 and TRBJ2-7; tentatively, D is TRBD2 (5 bases). Looked up from germline, CDR1 is SGHVS and CDR2 is FNYEAQ. The CDR3 sequence is 15 residues long. Trimming took 6 bases from V and 0 from J, leaving 15 bases between them. The CDR3 region has the DNA TGTGCCAGCAGTCAGGACTCGGCGAGCTCCTACGAGCAGTACTTC. Translated: CASSQDSASSYEQYF.

The rearrangement uses TRBV15 and TRBJ2-2, with 7 bases fitting TRBD1. V was clipped by 5 bases and J by 2 bases; unmatched bases: 5. The CDR3 is made up of 15 amino acids. Germline V gene sequence: CDR1 LNHNV, CDR2 YYDKDF (reference sequence). CDR3 region: CATSRRQGNTGELFF. As DNA, the CDR3 is TGTGCCACCAGCCGACGACAGGGTAACACCGGGGAGCTGTTTTTT.

The chain has TRBV7-9 and TRBJ2-5, with 12 bases fitting TRBD1. This CDR3 contains 16 residues. After removal of 4 bases from V and 5 bases from J, the junction contained 8 bases not matched to a gene. Germline CDR1 SEHNR, CDR2 FQNEAQ (reference sequence). The CDR3 sequence: CASSSLPGQGAETQYF. The DNA of the CDR3 is TGTGCCAGCAGCTCATTACCGGGACAGGGGGCTGAGACCCAGTACTTC. Based on the CDR3 plus reference TRBV7-9 and TRBJ2-5, the full variable domain is DTGVSQNPRHKITKRGQNVTFRCDPISEHNRLYWYRQTLGQGPEFLTYFQNEAQLEKSRLLSDRFSAERPKGSFSTLEIQRTEQGDSAMYLCASSSLPGQGAETQYFGPGTRLLVL.

This chain joins TRBV19 and TRBJ1-4, with 7 bases identical to TRBD1. The CDR3 covers 15 residues. The V and J ends lost 4 bases and 6 bases, in that order; junction bases with no gene match: 8. CDR1 and CDR2 from the germline V gene are LNHDA and SQIVND (reference sequence). The CDR3 loop is CASSTRTGNHEKLFF. CDR3 DNA: TGTGCCAGTAGTACGCGGACAGGCAACCATGAAAAACTGTTTTTT. Looking up the rest from reference TRBV19 and TRBJ1-4 gives the full variable domain: DGGITQSPKYLFRKEGQNVTLSCEQNLNHDAMYWYRQDPGQGLRLIYYSQIVNDFQKGDIAEGYSVSREKKESFPLTVTSAQKNPTAFYLCASSTRTGNHEKLFFGSGTQLSVL.

As DNA, the CDR3 is TGTGCCAGCAGTGGGACTAGCGGGGGGCGTACCTTTAGAGAGCAGTACTTC. Residues: CASSGTSGGRTFREQYF. The gene calls are TRBV2 and TRBJ2-7; 14 bases fit TRBD2. The CDR3 runs to 17 residues. J was trimmed by 7 bases and V by 4 bases; bases with no gene match: 12. CDR1 is SNHLY and CDR2 is FYNNEI in the germline V gene.

The chain uses TRBV9 and TRBJ2-1; D unresolved. V lost 2 bases, J lost 1 base, and 7 bases lay in between. The CDR3 is 14 amino acids. Per the germline V gene, CDR1 is SGDLS and CDR2 is YYNGEE. The CDR3 protein is CASSVHPSYNEQFF. CDR3 nucleotide sequence: TGTGCCAGCAGCGTCCACCCTTCCTACAATGAGCAGTTCTTC.

A few counts support this clonotype. The V and J genes are TRBV4-3 and TRBJ2-3, with D tentatively TRBD2 (5 bases). The CDR3 runs to 16 residues. V lost 1 base to trimming and J lost 0 bases, with 11 bases between them. Germline V gene sequence: CDR1 LGHNA, CDR2 YSLEER. CDR3 amino acids: CASSQGGLTSTDTQYF. The CDR3 nucleotides are TGCGCCAGCAGCCAAGGAGGGTTAACTAGCACAGATACGCAGTATTTT.

V is TRBV5-1 and J is TRBJ1-3; TRBD1 is a possible D gene (5 bases). V lost 3 bases and J 3 bases, leaving 13 bases between the germline ends. This CDR3 region has 15 residues. Per the germline V gene, CDR1 is SGHRS and CDR2 is YFSETQ. In DNA form, the CDR3 reads TGCGCCAGCAGCTCCGGGGGGGTCGGTGGAAACACCATATATTTT. Its protein product is CASSSGGVGGNTIYF.

V is TRBV5-1 and J is TRBJ2-7; 7 bases line up with TRBD1. After removal of 4 bases from V and 6 bases from J, the junction contained 13 bases not matched to a gene. The CDR3 sequence is 15 residues long. Germline V lookup: CDR1 SGHRS, CDR2 YFSETQ. In DNA, the CDR3 is TGCGCCAGCAGCCCAACAGGGGCGTCCTCTCTCGAGCAGTACTTC. Translated, it gives CASSPTGASSLEQYF.

The chain carries TRBV5-1 and TRBJ2-1; 11 bases line up with TRBD1. This CDR3 is 17 amino acids long. V was pared by 3 bases and J by 8 bases, with 13 bases of the junction left unmatched. Germline V gene lookup returns CDR1 SGHRS and CDR2 YFSETQ. CDR3 residues: CASSYLNLGQGVDEQFF. CDR3 DNA: TGCGCCAGCAGCTACCTCAATTTGGGACAGGGGGTCGATGAGCAGTTCTTC.

The chain recombines TRBV7-9 with TRBJ1-1; D gene unclear. The germline V and J ends were trimmed by 7 bases and 1 base, with 13 bases remaining between them. This CDR3 is built from 14 residues. Germline V CDR1 and CDR2: SEHNR, FQNEAQ (reference sequence). CDR3 sequence: CASIRWAGNTEAFF. DNA of the CDR3: TGTGCCAGCATCAGATGGGCAGGGAACACTGAAGCTTTCTTT.

Concerning this clonotype itself: At one end the junction does not follow the germline gene, possibly because of a read error. The J gene is TRBJ2-2, the V gene TRBV7-7, with TRBD1 identical over 8 bases. The germline CDR1 and CDR2 sequences are SSHAT and FNYEAQ (reference sequence). The CDR3 is 17 residues long. The CDR3 sequence is CASSPARGQGNTGELFF. The DNA for the CDR3 is TGTGCTAGCAGCCCCGCCCGTGGACAGGGAAACACCGGGGAGCTGTTTTTT.

There are a few counts of this clonotype. The rearrangement uses TRBV5-1 and TRBJ2-2; 12 positions agree with TRBD2. The germline V gene has CDR1 SGHRS and CDR2 YFSETQ. This CDR3 comprises 16 residues. The junction had 4 bases not matched to a gene; V was cut back by 4 bases and J by 3 bases. CDR3 DNA sequence: TGCGCCAGCAGCGTCCGACTAGCGGGAGACACCGGGGAGCTGTTTTTT. Translating it yields CASSVRLAGDTGELFF.

The chain uses TRBV12-3 or TRBV12-4 and TRBJ1-4; D unclear. The CDR3 runs to 14 residues. The V gene lost 8 bases and the J gene lost 2 bases, with 12 bases spanning the gap. The CDR3 nucleotides are TGTGCCAGCGGAGCGACACCCACTAATGAAAAACTGTTTTTT. Its translation: CASGATPTNEKLFF.

The chain carries TRBV27 and TRBJ2-6; no reliable D call. The CDR3 loop spans 15 amino acids. In germline, CDR1 is MNHEY, CDR2 SMNVEV (reference sequence). V lost 4 bases and J 2 bases, leaving 9 bases between the germline ends. CDR3 in amino acids: CASSYRATGANVLTF. DNA for the CDR3: TGTGCCAGCAGTTATAGGGCGACTGGGGCCAACGTCCTGACTTTC.

The V and J genes are TRBV5-1 and TRBJ2-6, with 12 bases identical to TRBD1. Germline CDR1 and CDR2: SGHRS and YFSETQ. Trimming took 2 bases from V and 4 from J; bases not matched to a gene: 7. This CDR3 spans 18 amino acids. Here the CDR3 DNA reads TGCGCCAGCAGCTTAACCGGGACAGGGGGCCCAGGGGCCAACGTCCTGACTTTC. This codes for CASSLTGTGGPGANVLTF.

This chain uses TRBV2 with TRBJ1-5; 7 bases align to TRBD1. CDR3 length: 15 amino acids. From germline, CDR1 is SNHLY and CDR2 FYNNEI. V gave up 5 bases and J gave up 1 base; unmatched junction bases: 5. The CDR3 region is CASSLLQGSNQPQHF. CDR3 in DNA: TGTGCCAGCAGTCTTCTACAGGGGAGCAATCAGCCCCAGCATTTT.

The genes are TRBV10-3 and TRBJ2-3; perhaps TRBD2 as D (5 bases). CDR3 length: 17 amino acids. Germline lookup yields CDR1 ENHRY and CDR2 SYGVKD. V shed 0 bases and J shed 4 bases, with 17 bases lying between them. The CDR3 spells CAISESPGIGVPDTQYF. The CDR3, as DNA: TGTGCCATCAGTGAGTCCCCGGGAATAGGAGTCCCAGATACGCAGTATTTT.

CDR3 sequence: CAWSEQAQPQHF. CDR3 sequence (DNA): TGTGCCTGGAGTGAGCAAGCCCAGCCCCAGCATTTT. The chain couples TRBV30 to TRBJ1-5, with D hard to call. The germline V gene has CDR1 GTSNPN and CDR2 SVGIG (reference sequence). Between the trimmed V and J ends, which lost 1 base and 7 bases, there was a span of 8 bases. This CDR3 comprises 12 residues. Combining the CDR3 with reference TRBV30 and TRBJ1-5 gives the whole variable domain SQTIHQWPATLVQPVGSPLSLECTVEGTSNPNLYWYRQAAGRGLQLLFYSVGIGQISSEVPQNLSASRPQDRQFILSSKKLLLSDSGFYLCAWSEQAQPQHFGDGTRLSIL.

The chain is built from TRBV29-1 and TRBJ2-7; a possible D gene is TRBD1 (5 bases). The V gene's germline CDR1 is SQVTM and CDR2 ANQGSEA. CDR3 length equals 12 residues. Trimming removed 4 bases at V and 6 bases at J, with 13 bases between. CDR3 DNA: TGCAGCGTTGCACTCGACAGAGGCGAGCAGTACTTC. This gives the protein CSVALDRGEQYF.

This clonotype was picked up a small number of times. This chain joins TRBV29-1 and TRBJ2-7; 9 bases map to TRBD2. The germline gives CDR1 SQVTM, CDR2 ANQGSEA. There are 14 residues in the CDR3. The J segment lost 4 bases and the V segment lost 5 bases, leaving 9 bases of the junction unmatched. CDR3 in amino acids: CSVRQSGGQYEQYF. The CDR3 DNA sequence: TGCAGCGTTCGCCAGAGCGGGGGGCAGTACGAGCAGTACTTC.

The chain has TRBV7-9 and TRBJ2-3, with D perhaps given as TRBD1 or TRBD2 (6 bases each). CDR3 size: 16 residues. Germline CDR1 is SEHNR and CDR2 is FQNEAQ (reference sequence). The V gene lost 0 bases and the J gene lost 3 bases, with 13 bases spanning the gap. Here the CDR3 DNA reads TGTGCCAGCAGCTTAGCGGACTTAGGGGGGACAGATACGCAGTATTTT. It specifies CASSLADLGGTDTQYF.

The chain has TRBV7-9 and TRBJ2-1, with TRBD2 matching 9 bases. Germline V CDR1 and CDR2: SEHNR, FQNEAQ (reference sequence). The CDR3 spans 14 residues. Germline trimming cut 5 bases from V and 7 bases from J; bases unmatched to any gene: 6. This CDR3 reads CASSNSGGPNEQFF. The CDR3 nucleotides are TGTGCCAGCAGCAACAGCGGGGGGCCTAATGAGCAGTTCTTC.

There are a few counts of this clonotype. V usage is TRBV18 and J usage is TRBJ1-2, with 7 bases fitting TRBD1. The CDR3 totals 15 residues. Unmatched junction bases numbered 14, after V lost 5 bases and J lost 8 bases. Germline assignment: CDR1 KGHSH and CDR2 LQKENI. CDR3 in amino acids: CASSEGTVTLYGYTF. The CDR3 DNA follows: TGTGCCAGCTCAGAAGGGACAGTGACCCTATACGGCTACACCTTC.

This clonotype occurred many times. The chain recombines TRBV12-3 or TRBV12-4 with TRBJ2-2; no definite D call. V gave up 6 bases and J gave up 5 bases, with 13 bases separating them. The CDR3 contains 14 residues. Here the CDR3 DNA reads TGTGCCAGCAGCCCCGGGCTCACTACCGGGGAGCTGTTTTTT. Amino acids: CASSPGLTTGELFF.

The chain combines TRBV29-1 with TRBJ2-1, with D possibly called TRBD1 or TRBD2 (5 bases each). Trimming removed 4 bases from V and 1 base from J, with 8 bases in between. This CDR3 contains 13 residues. Germline values: CDR1 SQVTM, CDR2 ANQGSEA. CDR3 in amino acids: CSVGDGSYNEQFF. CDR3 DNA: TGCAGCGTTGGGGACGGGTCCTACAATGAGCAGTTCTTC.